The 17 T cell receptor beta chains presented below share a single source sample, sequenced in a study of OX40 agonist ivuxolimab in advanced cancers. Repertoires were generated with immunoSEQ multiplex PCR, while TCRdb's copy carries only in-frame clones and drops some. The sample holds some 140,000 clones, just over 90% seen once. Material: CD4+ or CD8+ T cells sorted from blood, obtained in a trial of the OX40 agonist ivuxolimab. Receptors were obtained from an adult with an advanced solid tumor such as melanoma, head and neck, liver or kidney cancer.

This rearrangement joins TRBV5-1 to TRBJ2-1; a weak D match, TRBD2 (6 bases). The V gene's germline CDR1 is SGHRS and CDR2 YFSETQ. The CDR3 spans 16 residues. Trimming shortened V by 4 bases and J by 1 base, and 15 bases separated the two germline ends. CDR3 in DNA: TGCGCCAGCAGCCTTCCACGGGACTCTTCCTACAATGAGCAGTTCTTC. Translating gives CASSLPRDSSYNEQFF.

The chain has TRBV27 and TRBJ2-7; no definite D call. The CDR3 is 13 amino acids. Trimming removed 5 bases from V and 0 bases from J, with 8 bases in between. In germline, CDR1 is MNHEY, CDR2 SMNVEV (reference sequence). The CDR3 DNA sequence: TGTGCCAGCAGTGAGAAGGGCTCCTACGAGCAGTACTTC. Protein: CASSEKGSYEQYF.

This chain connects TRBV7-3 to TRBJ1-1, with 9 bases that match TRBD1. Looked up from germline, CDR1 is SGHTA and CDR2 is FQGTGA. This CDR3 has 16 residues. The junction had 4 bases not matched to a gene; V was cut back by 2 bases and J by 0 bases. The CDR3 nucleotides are TGTGCCAGCAGCTTAGGGGGACAGGGAATGAACACTGAAGCTTTCTTT. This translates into CASSLGGQGMNTEAFF.

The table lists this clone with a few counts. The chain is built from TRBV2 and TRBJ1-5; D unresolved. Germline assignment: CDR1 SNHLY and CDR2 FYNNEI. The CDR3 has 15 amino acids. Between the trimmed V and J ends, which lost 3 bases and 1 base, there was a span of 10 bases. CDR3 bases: TGTGCCAGCAGTGACATCCTCAGAAGCAATCAGCCCCAGCATTTT. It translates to CASSDILRSNQPQHF.

CDR3 DNA sequence: TGTGCCAGCCGTCCCTTGGCGGGACCCCCCCCCTACGAGCAGTACTTC. It codes for CASRPLAGPPPYEQYF. The rearrangement joins TRBV7-8 to TRBJ2-7; D is possibly TRBD2 (6 bases). Germline CDR1 is SGHVS and CDR2 is FQNEAQ. The CDR3 covers 16 residues. Trimming took 8 bases from V and 2 from J, leaving 22 bases between them.

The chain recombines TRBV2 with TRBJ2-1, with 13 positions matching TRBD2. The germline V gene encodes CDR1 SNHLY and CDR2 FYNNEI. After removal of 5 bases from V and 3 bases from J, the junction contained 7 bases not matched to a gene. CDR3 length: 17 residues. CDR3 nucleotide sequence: TGTGCCAGCAGTTCCGGGACTAGCGGGAAACACTACAATGAGCAGTTCTTC. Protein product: CASSSGTSGKHYNEQFF. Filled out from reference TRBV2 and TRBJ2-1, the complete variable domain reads EPEVTQTPSHQVTQMGQEVILRCVPISNHLYFYWYRQILGQKVEFLVSFYNNEISEKSEIFDDQFSVERPDGSNFTLKIRSTKLEDSAMYFCASSSGTSGKHYNEQFFGPGTRLTVL.

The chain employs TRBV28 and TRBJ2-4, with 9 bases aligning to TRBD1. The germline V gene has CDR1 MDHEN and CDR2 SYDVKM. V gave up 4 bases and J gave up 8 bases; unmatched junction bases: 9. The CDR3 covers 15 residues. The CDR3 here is CASSSPGQGIDIQYF. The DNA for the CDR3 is TGTGCCAGCAGTTCTCCGGGACAGGGAATTGACATTCAGTACTTC.

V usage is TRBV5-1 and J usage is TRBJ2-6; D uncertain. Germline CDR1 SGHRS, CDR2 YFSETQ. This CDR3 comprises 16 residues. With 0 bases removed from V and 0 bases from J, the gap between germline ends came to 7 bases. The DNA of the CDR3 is TGCGCCAGCAGCTTGGTAGGCAACTCTGGGGCCAACGTCCTGACTTTC. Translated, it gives CASSLVGNSGANVLTF.

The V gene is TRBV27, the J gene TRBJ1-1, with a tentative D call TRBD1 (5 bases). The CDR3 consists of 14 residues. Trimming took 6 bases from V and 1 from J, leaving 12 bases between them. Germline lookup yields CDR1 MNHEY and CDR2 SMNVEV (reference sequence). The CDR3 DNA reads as TGTGCCAGCAGCCTCGGGACCGCGAACACTGAAGCTTTCTTT. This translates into CASSLGTANTEAFF.

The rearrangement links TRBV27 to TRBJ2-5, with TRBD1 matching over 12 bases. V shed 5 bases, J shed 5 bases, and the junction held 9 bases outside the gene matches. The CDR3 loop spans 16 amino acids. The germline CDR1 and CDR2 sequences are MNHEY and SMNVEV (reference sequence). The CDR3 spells CASSPYIGTGGETQYF. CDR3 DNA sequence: TGTGCCAGCAGTCCTTACATCGGGACAGGGGGCGAGACCCAGTACTTC.

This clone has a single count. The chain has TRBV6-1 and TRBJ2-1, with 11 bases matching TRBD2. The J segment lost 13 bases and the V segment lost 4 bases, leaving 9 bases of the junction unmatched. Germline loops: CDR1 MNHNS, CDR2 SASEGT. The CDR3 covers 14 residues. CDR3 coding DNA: TGTGCCAGCAGTGTTAGGACTAGCGGGTGGGTTCAGTTCTTC. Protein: CASSVRTSGWVQFF.

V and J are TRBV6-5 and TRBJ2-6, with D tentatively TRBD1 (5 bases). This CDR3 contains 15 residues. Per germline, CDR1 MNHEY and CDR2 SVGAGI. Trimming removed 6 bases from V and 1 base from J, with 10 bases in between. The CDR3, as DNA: TGTGCCAGCAGCCTCACAGGTTCTGGGGCCAACGTCCTGACTTTC. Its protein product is CASSLTGSGANVLTF.

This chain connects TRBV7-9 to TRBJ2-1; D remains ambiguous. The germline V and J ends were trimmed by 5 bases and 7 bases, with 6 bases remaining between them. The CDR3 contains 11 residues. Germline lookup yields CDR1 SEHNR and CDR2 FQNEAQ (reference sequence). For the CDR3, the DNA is TGTGCCAGCAGCCCCTCTAATGAGCAGTTCTTC. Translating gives CASSPSNEQFF.

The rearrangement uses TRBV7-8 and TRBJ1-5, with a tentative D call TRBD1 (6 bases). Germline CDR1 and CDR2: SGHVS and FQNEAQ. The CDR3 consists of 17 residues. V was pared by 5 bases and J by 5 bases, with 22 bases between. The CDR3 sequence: CASSVSTGLGAYQPQHF. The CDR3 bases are TGTGCCAGCAGCGTCTCGACAGGTTTGGGGGCTTATCAGCCCCAGCATTTT.

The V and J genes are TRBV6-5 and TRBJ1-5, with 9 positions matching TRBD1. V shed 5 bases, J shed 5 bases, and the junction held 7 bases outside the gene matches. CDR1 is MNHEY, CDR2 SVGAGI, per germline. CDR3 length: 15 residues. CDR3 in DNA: TGTGCCAGCAGTCGGGACAGGGCGGGGGATCAGCCCCAGCATTTT. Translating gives CASSRDRAGDQPQHF.

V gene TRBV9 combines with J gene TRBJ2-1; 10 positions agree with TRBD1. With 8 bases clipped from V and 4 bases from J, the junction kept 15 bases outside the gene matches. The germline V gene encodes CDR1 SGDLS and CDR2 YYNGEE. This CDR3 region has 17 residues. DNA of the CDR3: TGTGCCAGTACCCGACAGGGGGCTACCTTCCTATACAATGAGCAGTTCTTC. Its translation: CASTRQGATFLYNEQFF.

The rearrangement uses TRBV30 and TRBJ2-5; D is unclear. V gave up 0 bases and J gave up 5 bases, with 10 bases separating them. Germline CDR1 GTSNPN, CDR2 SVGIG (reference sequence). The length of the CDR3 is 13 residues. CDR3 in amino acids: CAWSVRVGETQYF. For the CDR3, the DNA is TGTGCCTGGAGTGTAAGGGTGGGCGAGACCCAGTACTTC.